This T cell receptor (beta chain) appears in the sequencing data of a study of regulatory T cells in long-lasting Graves disease. Study context: Persistent Graves' disease denoted over 5 years of antithyroid drugs plus positive TSH receptor antibodies. Whole-study findings and limits: Persistent disease showed a preference for TRBV28, TRBJ1-2 and TRBJ2-5.

There are 14 residues in the CDR3. Germline V gives CDR1 SGHRS, CDR2 YFSETQ. Trimming left V 4 bases short and J 1 base short, with 9 bases between. Arm-PCR with iRepertoire HTBI primers amplified the CDR3 regions for these TCR beta libraries. Via MiXCR, TCRdb re-called the multiplex PCR reads, giving one row per CDR3 protein. This table holds some 330,000 distinct CDR3 sequences, less than 30% found once. As regards this clonotype: As yet, its antigen is unknown.

Noted time point: persistent/refractory GD, antithyroid drugs over 5 years with positive TRAb. The authors made the TCR library using RNA they extracted from PBMCs. In this cohort, patients came from an endocrinology department located in Xi'an, China. The chain recombines TRBV5-1 with TRBJ1-3; a weak D match, TRBD1 (6 bases). The sequence came from a woman between 35 and 50 years old with Graves disease. Sequencing was performed on peripheral blood mononuclear cells (PBMCs), taken when the disease was refractory, from a patient treated with antithyroid drugs. The CDR3 nucleotides read TGCGCCAGCAGCCCGCAGGGGTCTGGAAACACCATATATTTT. Its translation is CASSPQGSGNTIYF.